This entry is about one T cell receptor beta chain. The record originates from a study of blood T cell repertoires in COVID-19. Study at large: From T cells, B-cell-depleted T cells, or PBMCs came the material, which was cDNA or gDNA.

In the authors' methods: For nucleated cells, counts were estimated from reference gene primer amplification. Sequencing was performed with immunoSEQ multiplex PCR; in TCRdb, only in-frame clones are kept and a portion is missing. V, J and clone size were drawn from that table, and D and trimming were deduced from the DNA. Of fewer than 55,000 clones listed, 84% are singletons. The CDR3 spans 13 residues. Germline V lookup: CDR1 MNHEY, CDR2 SMNVEV (reference sequence). V lost 2 bases and J 8 bases, leaving 12 bases between the germline ends. The chain has TRBV27 and TRBJ1-1; D might be TRBD1 (5 bases). This TCR was recovered from a man in his fifties with acute or convalescent COVID-19. Sequencing was carried out using peripheral blood. The CDR3, as DNA: TGTGCCAGCAGTTTAACAGGCAGTTACGAAGCTTTCTTT. Translated, it gives CASSLTGSYEAFF.